This T cell receptor beta chain was documented in a study of T cell changes during pregnancy in multiple sclerosis. TCRdb keeps only in-frame clones here, not all; method: immunoSEQ multiplex PCR. The sample includes 100,000 or so clones, over 85% seen only once; the top ten take more than 1.5%. Germline V lookup: CDR1 MNHNS, CDR2 SASEGT. The CDR3 loop spans 15 amino acids. The V end lost 6 bases, the J end lost 0 bases, and 11 bases lay between the germline ends. Sequencing used peripheral blood, obtained after pregnancy. This TCR was recovered from a female donor in good health, enrolled as a control in a pregnancy study. The chain uses TRBV6-1 and TRBJ2-2; D may be TRBD1 (6 bases). The CDR3 region is CASSLGTTNTGELFF. The CDR3 DNA sequence: TGTGCCAGCAGCCTAGGGACAACGAACACCGGGGAGCTGTTTTTT.